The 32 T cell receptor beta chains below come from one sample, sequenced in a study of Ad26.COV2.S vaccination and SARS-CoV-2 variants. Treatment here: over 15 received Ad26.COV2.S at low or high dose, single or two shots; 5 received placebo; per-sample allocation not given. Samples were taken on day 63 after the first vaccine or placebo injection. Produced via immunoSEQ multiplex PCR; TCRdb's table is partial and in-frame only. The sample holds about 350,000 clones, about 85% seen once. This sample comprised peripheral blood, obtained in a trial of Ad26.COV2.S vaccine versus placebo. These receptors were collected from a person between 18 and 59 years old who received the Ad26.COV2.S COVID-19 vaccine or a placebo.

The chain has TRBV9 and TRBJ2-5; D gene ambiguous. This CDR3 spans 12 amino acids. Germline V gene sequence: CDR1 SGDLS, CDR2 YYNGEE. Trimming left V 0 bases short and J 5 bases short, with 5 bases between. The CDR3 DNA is TGTGCCAGCAGCGTAGGGACCGAGACCCAGTACTTC. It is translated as CASSVGTETQYF.

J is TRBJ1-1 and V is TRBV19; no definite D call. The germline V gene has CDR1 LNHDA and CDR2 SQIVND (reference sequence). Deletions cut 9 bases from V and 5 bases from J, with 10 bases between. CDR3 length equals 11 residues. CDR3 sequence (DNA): TGTGCCAGCGGAAGGATTACTGAAGCTTTCTTT. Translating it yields CASGRITEAFF.

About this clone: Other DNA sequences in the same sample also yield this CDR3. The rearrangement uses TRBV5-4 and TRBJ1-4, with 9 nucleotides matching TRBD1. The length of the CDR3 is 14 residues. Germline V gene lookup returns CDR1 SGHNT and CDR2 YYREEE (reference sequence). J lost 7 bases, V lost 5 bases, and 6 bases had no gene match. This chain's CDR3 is CASSLDRGIEKLFF. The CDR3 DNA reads TGTGCCAGCAGTCTGGACAGGGGAATTGAAAAACTGTTTTTT.

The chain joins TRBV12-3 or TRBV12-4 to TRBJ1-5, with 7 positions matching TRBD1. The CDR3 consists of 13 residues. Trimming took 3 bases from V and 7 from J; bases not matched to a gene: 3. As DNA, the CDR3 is TGTGCCAGCAGTTTGTCAGGGGGACAGCCCCAGCATTTT. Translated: CASSLSGGQPQHF.

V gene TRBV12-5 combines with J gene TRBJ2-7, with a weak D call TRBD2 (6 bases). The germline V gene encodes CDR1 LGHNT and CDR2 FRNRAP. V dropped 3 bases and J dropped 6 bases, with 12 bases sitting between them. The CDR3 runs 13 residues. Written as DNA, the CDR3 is TGTGCTAGTGGTTTAACCGACGGGGGCGAGCAGTACTTC. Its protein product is CASGLTDGGEQYF. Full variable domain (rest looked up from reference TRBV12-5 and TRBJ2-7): DARVTQTPRHKVTEMGQEVTMRCQPILGHNTVFWYRQTMMQGLELLAYFRNRAPLDDSGMPKDRFSAEMPDATLATLKIQPSEPRDSAVYFCASGLTDGGEQYFGPGTRLTVT.

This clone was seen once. The CDR3, as DNA: TGTGCCAGCAGTTCCGCGACAGGATCGGGAGATACGCAGTATTTT. Translated: CASSSATGSGDTQYF. J is TRBJ2-3 and V is TRBV28, with D perhaps matching TRBD1 (6 bases). Germline V gives CDR1 MDHEN, CDR2 SYDVKM. Trimming took off 4 bases at V and 5 bases at J, with 16 bases between the two ends. The CDR3 sequence is 15 residues long.

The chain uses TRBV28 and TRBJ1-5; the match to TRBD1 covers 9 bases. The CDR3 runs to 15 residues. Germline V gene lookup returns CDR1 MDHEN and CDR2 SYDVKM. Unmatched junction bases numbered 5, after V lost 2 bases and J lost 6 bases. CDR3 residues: CASSLRQGGSQPQHF. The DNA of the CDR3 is TGTGCCAGCAGTTTACGACAGGGGGGAAGTCAGCCCCAGCATTTT.

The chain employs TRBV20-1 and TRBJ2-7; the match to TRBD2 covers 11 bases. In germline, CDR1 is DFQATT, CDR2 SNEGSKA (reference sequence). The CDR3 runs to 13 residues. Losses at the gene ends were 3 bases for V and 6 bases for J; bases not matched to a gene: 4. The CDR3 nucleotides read TGCAGTGCTAGTCCGCTAGCGGGAGGCGAGCAGTACTTC. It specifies CSASPLAGGEQYF.

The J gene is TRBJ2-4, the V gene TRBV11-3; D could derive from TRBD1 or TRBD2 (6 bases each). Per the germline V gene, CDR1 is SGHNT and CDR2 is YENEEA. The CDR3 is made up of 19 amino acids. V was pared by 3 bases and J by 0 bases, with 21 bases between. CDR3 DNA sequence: TGTGCCAGCAGCTTCTATGGGGGGCTAACTAAACTAGCCAAAAACATTCAGTACTTC. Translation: CASSFYGGLTKLAKNIQYF.

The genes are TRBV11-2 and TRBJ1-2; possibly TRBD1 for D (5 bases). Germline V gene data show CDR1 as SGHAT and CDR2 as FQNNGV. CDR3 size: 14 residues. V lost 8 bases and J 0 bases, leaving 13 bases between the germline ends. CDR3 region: CASHASGTNYGYTF. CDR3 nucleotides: TGTGCCAGCCACGCATCAGGGACTAACTATGGCTACACCTTC.

DNA for the CDR3: TGTGCCAGCAGCTTTTTCTACGAAGAGTTGAACACCGGGGAGCTGTTTTTT. Translation gives CASSFFYEELNTGELFF. The gene calls are TRBV12-1 and TRBJ2-2; TRBD2, the D gene given by the table, was not confirmed from the DNA. TRBV12-1 is given as a pseudogene. The CDR3 sequence is 17 residues long.

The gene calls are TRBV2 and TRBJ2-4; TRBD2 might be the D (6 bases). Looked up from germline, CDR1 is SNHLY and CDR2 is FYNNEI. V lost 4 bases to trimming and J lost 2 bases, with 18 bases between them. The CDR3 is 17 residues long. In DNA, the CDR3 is TGTGCCAGCAGTGGAACGGGGAGGCAACCAACCAAAAACATTCAGTACTTC. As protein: CASSGTGRQPTKNIQYF.

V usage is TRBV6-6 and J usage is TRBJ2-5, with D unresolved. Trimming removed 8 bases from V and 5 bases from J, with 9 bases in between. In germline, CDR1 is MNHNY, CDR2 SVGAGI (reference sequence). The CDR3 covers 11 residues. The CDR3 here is CASQAVETQYF. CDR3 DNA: TGTGCCAGCCAAGCAGTGGAGACCCAGTACTTC.

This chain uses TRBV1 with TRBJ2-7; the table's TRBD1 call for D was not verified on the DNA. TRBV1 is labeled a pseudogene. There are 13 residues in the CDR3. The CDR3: CTIPGQGAHEQYF. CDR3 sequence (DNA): TGCACCATACCGGGACAGGGGGCCCACGAGCAGTACTTC.

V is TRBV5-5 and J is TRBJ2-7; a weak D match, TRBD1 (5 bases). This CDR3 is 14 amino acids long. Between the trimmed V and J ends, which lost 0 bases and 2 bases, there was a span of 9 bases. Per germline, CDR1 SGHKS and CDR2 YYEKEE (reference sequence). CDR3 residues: CASSLDRPTYEQYF. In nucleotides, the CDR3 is TGTGCCAGCAGCTTGGACAGGCCTACCTACGAGCAGTACTTC.

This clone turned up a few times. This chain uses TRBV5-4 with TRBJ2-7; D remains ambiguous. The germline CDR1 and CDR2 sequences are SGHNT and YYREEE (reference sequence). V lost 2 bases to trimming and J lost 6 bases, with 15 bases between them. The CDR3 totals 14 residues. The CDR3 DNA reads TGTGCCAGCAGCTTATCCATAACGGTGGGCGAGCAGTACTTC. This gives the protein CASSLSITVGEQYF. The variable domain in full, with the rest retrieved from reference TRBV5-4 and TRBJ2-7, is ETGVTQSPTHLIKTRGQQVTLRCSSQSGHNTVSWYQQALGQGPQFIFQYYREEENGRGNFPPRFSGLQFPNYSSELNVNALELDDSALYLCASSLSITVGEQYFGPGTRLTVT.

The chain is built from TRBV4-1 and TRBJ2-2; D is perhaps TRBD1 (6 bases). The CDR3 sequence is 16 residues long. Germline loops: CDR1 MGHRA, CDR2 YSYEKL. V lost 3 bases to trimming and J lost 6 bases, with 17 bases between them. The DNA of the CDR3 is TGCGCCAGCAGCCAGCGGACAGTAAGTGCCGCCGGGGAGCTGTTTTTT. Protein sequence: CASSQRTVSAAGELFF.

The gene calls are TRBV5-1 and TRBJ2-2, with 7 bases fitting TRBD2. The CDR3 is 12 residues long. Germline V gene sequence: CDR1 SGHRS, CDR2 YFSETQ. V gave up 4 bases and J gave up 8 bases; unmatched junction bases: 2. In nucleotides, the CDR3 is TGCGCCAGCAGCAGGACTAGAGGGGAGCTGTTTTTT. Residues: CASSRTRGELFF.

CDR3 sequence: CASSRGTNYEQFF. The CDR3 DNA sequence: TGTGCCAGCAGTCGAGGGACCAATTATGAGCAGTTCTTC. The chain links TRBV6-5 to TRBJ2-1; the D call may be TRBD1 or TRBD2 (5 bases each). Trimming took off 5 bases at V and 8 bases at J, with 13 bases between the two ends. Germline values: CDR1 MNHEY, CDR2 SVGAGI. The CDR3 contains 13 residues.

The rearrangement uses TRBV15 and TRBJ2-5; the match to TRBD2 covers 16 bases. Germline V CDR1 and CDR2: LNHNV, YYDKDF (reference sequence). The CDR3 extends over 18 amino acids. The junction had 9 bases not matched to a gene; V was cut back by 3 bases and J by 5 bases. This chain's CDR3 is CATSRGGTSGRATETQYF. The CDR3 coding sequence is TGTGCCACCAGCAGGGGGGGGACTAGCGGGAGGGCCACGGAGACCCAGTACTTC.

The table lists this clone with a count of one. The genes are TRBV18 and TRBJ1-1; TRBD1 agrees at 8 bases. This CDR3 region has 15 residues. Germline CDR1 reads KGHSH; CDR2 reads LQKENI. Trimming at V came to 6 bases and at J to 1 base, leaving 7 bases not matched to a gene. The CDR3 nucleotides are TGTGCCAGCTCCGCCGGGACAGGCGGGAACACTGAAGCTTTCTTT. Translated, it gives CASSAGTGGNTEAFF.

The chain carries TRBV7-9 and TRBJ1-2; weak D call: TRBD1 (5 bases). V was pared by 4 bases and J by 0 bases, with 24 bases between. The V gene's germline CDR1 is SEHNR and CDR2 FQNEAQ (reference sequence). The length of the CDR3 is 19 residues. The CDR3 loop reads CASSSGSVYRLLANYGYTF. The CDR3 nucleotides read TGTGCCAGCAGCTCAGGGTCCGTATATCGGCTCCTTGCTAACTATGGCTACACCTTC.

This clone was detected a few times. The CDR3, as DNA: TGTGCCAGCAGCAGCTCCGGGACTAGCGACAATGAGCAGTTCTTC. Its translation: CASSSSGTSDNEQFF. V is TRBV11-2 and J is TRBJ2-1; 10 bases line up with TRBD2. CDR3 size: 15 residues. The V segment lost 5 bases and the J segment 5 bases; nucleotides outside the gene matches: 6. Germline CDR1 is SGHAT and CDR2 is FQNNGV.

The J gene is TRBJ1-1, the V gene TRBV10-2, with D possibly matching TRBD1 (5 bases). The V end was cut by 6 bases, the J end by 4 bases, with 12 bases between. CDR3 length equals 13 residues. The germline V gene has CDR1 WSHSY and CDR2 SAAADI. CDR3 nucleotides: TGCGCCAGCAGGGGAAGCGGGACCACTGAAGCTTTCTTT. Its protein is CASRGSGTTEAFF.

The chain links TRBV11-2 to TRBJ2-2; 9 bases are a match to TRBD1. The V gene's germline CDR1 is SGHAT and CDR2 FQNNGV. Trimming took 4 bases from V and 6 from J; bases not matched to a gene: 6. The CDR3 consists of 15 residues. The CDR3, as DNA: TGTGCCAGCAGCTCGAAGGACAGGGGACCCGGGGAGCTGTTTTTT. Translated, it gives CASSSKDRGPGELFF.

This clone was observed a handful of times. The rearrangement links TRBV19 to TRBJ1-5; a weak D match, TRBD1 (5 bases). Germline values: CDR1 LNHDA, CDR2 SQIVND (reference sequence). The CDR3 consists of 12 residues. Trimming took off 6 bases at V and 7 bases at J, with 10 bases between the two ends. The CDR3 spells CASRPGNQPQHF. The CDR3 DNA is TGTGCCAGTAGACCAGGGAACCAGCCCCAGCATTTT.

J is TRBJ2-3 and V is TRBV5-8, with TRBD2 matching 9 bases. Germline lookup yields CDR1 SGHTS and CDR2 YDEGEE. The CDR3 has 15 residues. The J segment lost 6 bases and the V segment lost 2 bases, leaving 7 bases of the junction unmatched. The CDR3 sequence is CASSFPREGLDTQYF. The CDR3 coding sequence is TGTGCCAGCAGCTTCCCGCGGGAGGGCCTTGATACGCAGTATTTT.

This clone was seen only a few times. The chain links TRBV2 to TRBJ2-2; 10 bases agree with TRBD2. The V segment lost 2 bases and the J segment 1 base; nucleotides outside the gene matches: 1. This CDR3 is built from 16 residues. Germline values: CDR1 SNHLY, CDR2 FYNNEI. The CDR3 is CASSERLAGNTGELFF. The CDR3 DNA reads TGTGCCAGCAGTGAAAGACTAGCGGGGAACACCGGGGAGCTGTTTTTT.

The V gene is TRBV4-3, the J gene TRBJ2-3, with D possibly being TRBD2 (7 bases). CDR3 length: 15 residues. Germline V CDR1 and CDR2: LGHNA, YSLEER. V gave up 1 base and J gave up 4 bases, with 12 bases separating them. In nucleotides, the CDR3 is TGCGCCAGCAGCCAAGGCGGGGGCCCACCAGATACGCAGTATTTT. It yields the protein CASSQGGGPPDTQYF.

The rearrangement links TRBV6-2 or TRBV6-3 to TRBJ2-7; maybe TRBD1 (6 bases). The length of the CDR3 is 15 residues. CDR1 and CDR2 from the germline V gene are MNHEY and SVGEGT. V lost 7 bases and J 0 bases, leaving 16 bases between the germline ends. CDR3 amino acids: CASTPQGPGSYEQYF. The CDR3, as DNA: TGTGCCAGCACCCCGCAGGGGCCGGGCTCCTACGAGCAGTACTTC.

CDR3 bases: TGCAGTGCTGCAGGCCAGCCCCAGCATTTT. Encoded protein: CSAAGQPQHF. The chain couples TRBV20-1 to TRBJ1-5; D gene uncertain. V dropped 5 bases and J dropped 7 bases, with 6 bases sitting between them. The CDR3 runs to 10 residues. Germline loops: CDR1 DFQATT, CDR2 SNEGSKA (reference sequence).

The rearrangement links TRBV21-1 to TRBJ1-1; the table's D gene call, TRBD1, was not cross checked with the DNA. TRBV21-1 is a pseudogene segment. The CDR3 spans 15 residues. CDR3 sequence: CASSKRQGARTEAFF. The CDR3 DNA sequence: TGTGCCAGCAGCAAACGACAGGGGGCGCGGACTGAAGCTTTCTTT.